The subject of this entry is one T cell receptor (beta chain). This clone was detected a few times. The antigen it recognizes is unknown. No base quality values were provided; no much bigger clone lies one nucleotide off. This entry belongs to a study of OX40 agonist ivuxolimab in advanced cancers. General notes on the study: Ivuxolimab was a fully human IgG2 agonistic monoclonal antibody targeting the costimulatory receptor OX40 (CD134). Intravenous ivuxolimab was administered to patients every 2 weeks at six dose levels: 0.01, 0.1, 0.3, 1.5, 3 and 10 mg/kg. Among the approximately 50 dose-escalation patients, some 19 had hepatocellular carcinoma, roughly 15 melanoma, 9 renal cell carcinoma and 9 head and neck cancer. A male proportion of roughly 80% and a mean age of approximately 60 years, ranging from about 20 to 80, were recorded for the dose-escalation cohort. Patients were allowed to have had prior anti-PD-1, anti-PD-L1 or anti-CTLA-4 therapy, and 40% of the dose-escalation patients had previously received checkpoint inhibitors. Three dose-escalation patients achieved partial responses, one with hepatocellular carcinoma and two with cutaneous melanoma. Peripheral TCRbeta sequencing was intended to test whether TCR sequence diversity was altered and clonal T-cell expansion was caused by ivuxolimab. The monotherapy dose-escalation portion (N of about 52 patients) of the phase I ivuxolimab trial is reported in the paper.

The trial excluded patients who had a history of autoimmune disease or were on systemic immunosuppression. Peripheral blood for TCR sequencing was collected from all dose cohorts at baseline, on cycle 4 day 1, and on cycle 7 day 1. The samples were drawn from a first-in-human, open-label, multicenter phase I dose-escalation trial of ivuxolimab. The trial enrolled adults with locally advanced or metastatic head and neck squamous cell, hepatocellular, melanoma or renal cell carcinoma. Before TCR sequencing, CD4+ T cells and CD8+ T cells from peripheral blood were sorted into separate populations. The research as a whole found: At doses of 0.1 to 3.0 mg/kg, clonal expansion of both CD4+ and CD8+ T cells in blood was seen between baseline and week 6. After ivuxolimab, expanded clones were on average more numerous among CD8+ T cells than among CD4+ T cells. In the 0.1-3.0 mg/kg groups, partial responders were among the patients with the lowest normalized peripheral clonal expansion, particularly in CD8+ T cells. Which antigens the clonally expanded peripheral T cells were specific for was not determined. Low levels of normalized T-cell clonal expansion were also seen in some patients who did not respond.

To sequence the TCRbeta CDR3 region, genomic DNA was isolated from the sorted cells. The immunoSEQ Assay was used for sequencing of TCRbeta CDR3 regions. TCRdb retrieved this table from immuneACCESS and kept in-frame rearrangements only. Not all clones are present; in checked studies, unresolved V genes account for under half, and no reason is known for the remainder. The sample contains approximately 94,000 clones, around 91% of them found a single time. Less than 0.2% of the sample comes from the top ten. V and J are trimmed by 4 bases and 6 bases, and the gene matches miss 11 bases of the junction. The CDR3 measures 16 amino acids from cysteine to phenylalanine. The sequence is cut down to CDR3 DNA, 48 bases in frame from base 1. CDR1 and CDR2, per the germline V gene (reference sequence), are LNHDA and SQIVND.

The V and J segments used are TRBV19 and TRBJ1-4; TRBD1 lines up with 7 middle nucleotides. The sequences come from CD4+ or CD8+ T cells sorted from blood, collected in a trial of the OX40 agonist ivuxolimab. This clonotype was obtained from an adult with an advanced solid tumor such as melanoma, head and neck, liver or kidney cancer. CDR3 sequence: CASSTRPGTAYEKLFF. The DNA sequence reads TGTGCCAGTAGTACACGTCCTGGGACAGCTTATGAAAAACTGTTTTTT.